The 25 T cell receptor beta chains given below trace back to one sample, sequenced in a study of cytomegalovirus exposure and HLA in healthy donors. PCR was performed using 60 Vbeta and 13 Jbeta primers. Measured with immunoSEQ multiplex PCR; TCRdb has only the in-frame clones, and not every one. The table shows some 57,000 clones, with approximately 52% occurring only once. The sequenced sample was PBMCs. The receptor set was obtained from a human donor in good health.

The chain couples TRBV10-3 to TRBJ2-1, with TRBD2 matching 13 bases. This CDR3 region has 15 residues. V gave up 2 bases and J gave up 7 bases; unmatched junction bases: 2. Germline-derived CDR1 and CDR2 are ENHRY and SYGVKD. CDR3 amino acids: CAISEQGLAGNEQFF. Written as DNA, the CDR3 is TGTGCCATCAGTGAGCAGGGACTAGCGGGGAATGAGCAGTTCTTC.

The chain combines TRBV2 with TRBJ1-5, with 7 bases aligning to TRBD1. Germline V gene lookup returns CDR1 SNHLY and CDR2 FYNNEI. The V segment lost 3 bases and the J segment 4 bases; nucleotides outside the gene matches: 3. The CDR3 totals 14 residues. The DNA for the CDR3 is TGTGCCAGCAGTGAGGGGACAGTTAATCAGCCCCAGCATTTT. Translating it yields CASSEGTVNQPQHF.

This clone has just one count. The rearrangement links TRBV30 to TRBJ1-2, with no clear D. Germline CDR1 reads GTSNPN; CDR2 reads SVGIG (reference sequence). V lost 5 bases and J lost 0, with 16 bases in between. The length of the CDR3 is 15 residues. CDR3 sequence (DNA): TGTGCCTGGGTCGTTCAGGTCGGTTCTAACTATGGCTACACCTTC. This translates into CAWVVQVGSNYGYTF. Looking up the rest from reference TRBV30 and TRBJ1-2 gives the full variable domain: SQTIHQWPATLVQPVGSPLSLECTVEGTSNPNLYWYRQAAGRGLQLLFYSVGIGQISSEVPQNLSASRPQDRQFILSSKKLLLSDSGFYLCAWVVQVGSNYGYTFGSGTRLTVV.

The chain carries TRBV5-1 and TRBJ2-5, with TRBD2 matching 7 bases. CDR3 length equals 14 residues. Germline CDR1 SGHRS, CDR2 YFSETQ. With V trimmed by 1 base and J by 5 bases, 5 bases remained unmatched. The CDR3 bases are TGCGCCAGCAGCTTGACGGGGGGATTTGAGACCCAGTACTTC. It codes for CASSLTGGFETQYF.

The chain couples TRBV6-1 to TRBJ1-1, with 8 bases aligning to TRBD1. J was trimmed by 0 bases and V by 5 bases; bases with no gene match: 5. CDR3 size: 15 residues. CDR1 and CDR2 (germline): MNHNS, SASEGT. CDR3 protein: CASSPGQGLNTEAFF. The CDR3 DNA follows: TGTGCCAGCAGTCCCGGACAGGGTTTGAACACTGAAGCTTTCTTT.

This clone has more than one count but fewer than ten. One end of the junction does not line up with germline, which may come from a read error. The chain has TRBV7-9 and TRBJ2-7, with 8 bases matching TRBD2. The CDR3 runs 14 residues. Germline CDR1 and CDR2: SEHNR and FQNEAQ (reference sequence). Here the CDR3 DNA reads TGTTCCAGCAGCTCCGGGGGGGCGGGAGAGGAGCAGTACTTC. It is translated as CSSSSGGAGEEQYF.

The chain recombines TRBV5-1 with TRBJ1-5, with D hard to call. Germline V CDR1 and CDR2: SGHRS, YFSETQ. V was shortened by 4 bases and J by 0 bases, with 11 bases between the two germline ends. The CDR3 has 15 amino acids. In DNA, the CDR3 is TGCGCCAGCAGCACCGACGGGAATAGCAATCAGCCCCAGCATTTT. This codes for CASSTDGNSNQPQHF. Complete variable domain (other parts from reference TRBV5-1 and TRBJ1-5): KAGVTQTPRYLIKTRGQQVTLSCSPISGHRSVSWYQQTPGQGLQFLFEYFSETQRNKGNFPGRFSGRQFSNSRSEMNVSTLELGDSALYLCASSTDGNSNQPQHFGDGTRLSIL.

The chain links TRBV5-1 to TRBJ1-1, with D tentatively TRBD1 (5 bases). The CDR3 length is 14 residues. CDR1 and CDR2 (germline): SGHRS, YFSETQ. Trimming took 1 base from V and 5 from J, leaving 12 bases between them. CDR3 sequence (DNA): TGCGCCAGCAGCTTGTTTGGCAGGGAAACTGAAGCTTTCTTT. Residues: CASSLFGRETEAFF.

The CDR3 DNA is TGTGCCAGCAGTCCGAGGACTAGCGGGGACTACGAGCAGTACTTC. It yields the protein CASSPRTSGDYEQYF. This rearrangement joins TRBV6-1 to TRBJ2-7, with 12 bases that match TRBD2. V lost 5 bases, J lost 3 bases, and 5 bases stayed unmatched. The CDR3 runs 15 residues. Germline CDR1 and CDR2: MNHNS and SASEGT.

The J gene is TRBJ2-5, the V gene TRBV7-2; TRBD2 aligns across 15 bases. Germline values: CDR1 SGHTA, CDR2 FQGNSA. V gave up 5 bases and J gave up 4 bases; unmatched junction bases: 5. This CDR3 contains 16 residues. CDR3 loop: CASSNGLAGGRETQYF. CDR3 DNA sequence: TGTGCCAGCAGCAACGGACTAGCGGGGGGGCGAGAGACCCAGTACTTC. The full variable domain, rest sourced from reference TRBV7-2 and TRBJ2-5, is GAGVSQSPSNKVTEKGKDVELRCDPISGHTALYWYRQSLGQGLEFLIYFQGNSAPDKSGLPSDRFSAERTGGSVSTLTIQRTQQEDSAVYLCASSNGLAGGRETQYFGPGTRLLVL.

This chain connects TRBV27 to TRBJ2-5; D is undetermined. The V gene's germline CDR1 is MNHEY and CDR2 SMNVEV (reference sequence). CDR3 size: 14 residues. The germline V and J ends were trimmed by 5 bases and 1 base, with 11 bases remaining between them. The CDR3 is CASSPSGPQETQYF. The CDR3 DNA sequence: TGTGCCAGCAGTCCATCAGGCCCCCAAGAGACCCAGTACTTC.

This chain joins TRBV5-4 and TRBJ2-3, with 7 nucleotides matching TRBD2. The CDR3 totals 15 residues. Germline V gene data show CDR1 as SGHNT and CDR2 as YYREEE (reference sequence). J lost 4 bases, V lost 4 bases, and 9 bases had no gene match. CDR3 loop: CASSPKGGRADTQYF. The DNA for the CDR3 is TGTGCCAGCAGCCCCAAGGGAGGGCGGGCAGATACGCAGTATTTT. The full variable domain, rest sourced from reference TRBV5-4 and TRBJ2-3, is ETGVTQSPTHLIKTRGQQVTLRCSSQSGHNTVSWYQQALGQGPQFIFQYYREEENGRGNFPPRFSGLQFPNYSSELNVNALELDDSALYLCASSPKGGRADTQYFGPGTRLTVL.

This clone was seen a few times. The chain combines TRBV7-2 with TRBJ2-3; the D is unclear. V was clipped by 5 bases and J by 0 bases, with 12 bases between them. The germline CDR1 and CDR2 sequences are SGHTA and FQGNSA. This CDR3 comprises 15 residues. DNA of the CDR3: TGTGCCAGCAGCCCTCCTAGTCAAAGCACAGATACGCAGTATTTT. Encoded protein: CASSPPSQSTDTQYF.

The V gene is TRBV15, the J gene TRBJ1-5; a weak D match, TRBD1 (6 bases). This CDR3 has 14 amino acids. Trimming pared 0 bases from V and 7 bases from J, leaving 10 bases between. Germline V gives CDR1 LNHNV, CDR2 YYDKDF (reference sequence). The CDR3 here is CATSREGGGQPQHF. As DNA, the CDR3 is TGTGCCACCAGCAGAGAGGGGGGGGGCCAGCCCCAGCATTTT. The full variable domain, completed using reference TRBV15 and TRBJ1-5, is DAMVIQNPRYQVTQFGKPVTLSCSQTLNHNVMYWYQQKSSQAPKLLFHYYDKDFNNEADTPDNFQSRRPNTSFCFLDIRSPGLGDTAMYLCATSREGGGQPQHFGDGTRLSIL.

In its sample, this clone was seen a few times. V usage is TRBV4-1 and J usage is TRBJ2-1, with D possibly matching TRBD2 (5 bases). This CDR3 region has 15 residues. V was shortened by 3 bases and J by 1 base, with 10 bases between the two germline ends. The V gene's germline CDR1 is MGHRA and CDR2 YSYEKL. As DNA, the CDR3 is TGCGCCAGCAGCCAGAGCGGAAAGTCCTACAATGAGCAGTTCTTC. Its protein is CASSQSGKSYNEQFF.

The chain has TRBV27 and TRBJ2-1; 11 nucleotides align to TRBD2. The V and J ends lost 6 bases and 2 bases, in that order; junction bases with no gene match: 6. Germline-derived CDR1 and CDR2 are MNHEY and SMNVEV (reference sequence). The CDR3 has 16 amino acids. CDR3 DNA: TGTGCCAGCAGAACCTTTAGCGGGGGGGCCTACAATGAGCAGTTCTTC. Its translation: CASRTFSGGAYNEQFF.

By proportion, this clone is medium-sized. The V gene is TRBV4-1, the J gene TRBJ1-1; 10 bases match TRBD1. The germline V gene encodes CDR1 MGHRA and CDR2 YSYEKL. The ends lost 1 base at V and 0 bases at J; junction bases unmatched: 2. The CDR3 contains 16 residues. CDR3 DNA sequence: TGCGCCAGCAGCCAAGGACAGGGGGCGATGAACACTGAAGCTTTCTTT. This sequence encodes CASSQGQGAMNTEAFF.

CDR3 sequence (DNA): TGTGCCAGCAGCCGGGACAGCTTGAGTGGAAACACCATATATTTT. It codes for CASSRDSLSGNTIYF. The chain joins TRBV6-5 to TRBJ1-3, with TRBD1 matching 7 bases. After removal of 6 bases from V and 3 bases from J, the junction contained 8 bases not matched to a gene. Germline V gene data show CDR1 as MNHEY and CDR2 as SVGAGI. The CDR3 is 15 residues long.

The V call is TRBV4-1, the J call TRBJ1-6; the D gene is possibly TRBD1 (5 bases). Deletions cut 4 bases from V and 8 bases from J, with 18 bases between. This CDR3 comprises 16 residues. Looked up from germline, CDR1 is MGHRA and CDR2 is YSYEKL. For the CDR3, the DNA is TGCGCCAGCAGCCGTGGGCGGATCGGCAGGGATTCACCCCTCCACTTT. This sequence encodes CASSRGRIGRDSPLHF.

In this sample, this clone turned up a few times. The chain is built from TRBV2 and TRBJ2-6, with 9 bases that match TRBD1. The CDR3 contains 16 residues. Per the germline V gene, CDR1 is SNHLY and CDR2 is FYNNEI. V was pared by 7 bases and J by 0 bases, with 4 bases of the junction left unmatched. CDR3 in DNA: TGTGCCAGCAAAGGGACAGGGAGCTCTGGGGCCAACGTCCTGACTTTC. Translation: CASKGTGSSGANVLTF.

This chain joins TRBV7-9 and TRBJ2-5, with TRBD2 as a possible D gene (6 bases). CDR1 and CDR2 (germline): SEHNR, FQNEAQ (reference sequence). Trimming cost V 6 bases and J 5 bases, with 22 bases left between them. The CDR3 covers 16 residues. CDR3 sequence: CASSRPGTHFRETQYF. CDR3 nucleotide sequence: TGTGCCAGCAGTCGCCCGGGGACTCATTTTCGGGAGACCCAGTACTTC.

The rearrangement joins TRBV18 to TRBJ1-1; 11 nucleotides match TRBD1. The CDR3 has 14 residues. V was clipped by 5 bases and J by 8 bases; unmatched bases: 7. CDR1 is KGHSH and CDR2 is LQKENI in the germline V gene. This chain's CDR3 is CASSSTGQGAEAFF. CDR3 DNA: TGTGCCAGCTCATCGACTGGACAGGGGGCAGAAGCTTTCTTT.

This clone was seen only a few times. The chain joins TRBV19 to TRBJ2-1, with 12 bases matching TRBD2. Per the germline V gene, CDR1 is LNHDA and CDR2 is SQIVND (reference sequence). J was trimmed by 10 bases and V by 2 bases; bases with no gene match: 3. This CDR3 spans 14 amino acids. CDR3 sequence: CASSILAGGREQFF. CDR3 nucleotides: TGTGCCAGTAGTATACTAGCGGGGGGGCGAGAGCAGTTCTTC.

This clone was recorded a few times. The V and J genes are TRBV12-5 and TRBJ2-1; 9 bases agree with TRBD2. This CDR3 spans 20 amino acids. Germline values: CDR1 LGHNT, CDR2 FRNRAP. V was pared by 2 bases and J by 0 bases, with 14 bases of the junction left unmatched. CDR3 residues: CASGLFMELAGASSYNEQFF. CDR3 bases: TGTGCTAGTGGTTTGTTTATGGAACTAGCGGGCGCTAGCTCCTACAATGAGCAGTTCTTC.

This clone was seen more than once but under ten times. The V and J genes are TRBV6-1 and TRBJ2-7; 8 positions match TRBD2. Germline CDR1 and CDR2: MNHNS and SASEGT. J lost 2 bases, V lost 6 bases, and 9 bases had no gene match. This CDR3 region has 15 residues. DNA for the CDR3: TGTGCCAGCAGCGGCACCGGGACTAGTCCCTACGAGCAGTACTTC. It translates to CASSGTGTSPYEQYF.